These 10 T cell receptor beta chains share one sample of origin, sequenced in a study of human T cells and chemical hapten exposure. Noted time point: healthy volunteer bleed at 2 weeks. The total RNA was obtained from whole blood that was not fractionated. TCRdb called the RACE reads again in MiXCR, with one record for every CDR3 protein. The table has around 130,000 distinct CDR3 sequences, approximately 8.3% seen once. The material sequenced was whole blood. These receptors all stem from a male donor in good health. Some clones in this sample may be carry-over from other donors' samples.

This clonotype has ten or more counts. The rearrangement joins TRBV10-3 to TRBJ2-1; 12 bases are shared with TRBD2. CDR1 is ENHRY and CDR2 is SYGVKD in the germline V gene. After removal of 9 bases from V and 6 bases from J, the junction contained 6 bases not matched to a gene. The CDR3 contains 14 residues. CDR3 DNA sequence: TGTGCCATTCGACTAGCGGGAGTAAGCAATGAGCAGTTCTTC. It yields the protein CAIRLAGVSNEQFF.

The CDR3, as DNA: TGTGCCATCAGCGCGAGCGGGGGGGATAGGACCGGGGAGCTGTTTTTT. Translation: CAISASGGDRTGELFF. V usage is TRBV10-3 and J usage is TRBJ2-2; 10 positions match TRBD2. CDR3 length equals 16 residues. Germline V gene lookup returns CDR1 ENHRY and CDR2 SYGVKD. The V and J ends lost 6 bases and 5 bases, in that order; junction bases with no gene match: 9.

This clonotype turned up a few times. CDR3 sequence: CSASRPNQPQHF. The DNA of the CDR3 is TGCAGTGCATCGCGGCCGAATCAGCCCCAGCATTTT. J is TRBJ1-5 and V is TRBV20-1; D is uncertain. The CDR3 length is 12 residues. Trimming removed 6 bases from V and 4 bases from J, with 10 bases in between. Germline V CDR1 and CDR2: DFQATT, SNEGSKA (reference sequence).

The chain recombines TRBV20-1 with TRBJ2-3; D unclear. Trimming cost V 5 bases and J 7 bases, with 7 bases left between them. The CDR3 has 10 residues. The V gene's germline CDR1 is DFQATT and CDR2 SNEGSKA (reference sequence). CDR3 DNA sequence: TGCAGTGCTCCCGAGAATACGCAGTATTTT. It translates to CSAPENTQYF.

At least ten counts were recorded for this clonotype. This chain's CDR3 is CASSRTGIPTNEKLFF. CDR3 DNA: TGTGCCAGCAGCCGGACAGGGATACCAACTAATGAAAAACTGTTTTTT. V gene TRBV7-9 combines with J gene TRBJ1-4; 8 bases are shared with TRBD1. Germline lookup yields CDR1 SEHNR and CDR2 FQNEAQ (reference sequence). The CDR3 consists of 16 residues. V was pared by 5 bases and J by 0 bases, with 5 bases of the junction left unmatched.

This clonotype turned up a few times. Here the CDR3 DNA reads TGTGCCAGCAGCCAATCCTCACCGGGACAGCGACAAGAGACCCAGTACTTC. It codes for CASSQSSPGQRQETQYF. The rearrangement links TRBV3-1 to TRBJ2-5; 7 nucleotides match TRBD1. In germline, CDR1 is LGHDT, CDR2 YNNKEL (reference sequence). J gave up 2 bases and V 2 bases, and 11 bases lay outside the gene matches. CDR3 length equals 17 residues.

This clonotype was counted between two and nine times. The chain recombines TRBV20-1 with TRBJ1-1, with TRBD1 matching 8 bases. Germline CDR1 reads DFQATT; CDR2 reads SNEGSKA (reference sequence). Trimming removed 5 bases from V and 1 base from J; junction bases left unmatched: 6. The CDR3 contains 14 residues. The CDR3 DNA is TGCAGTGCTCAGGCCGGGACAGGGAACACTGAAGCTTTCTTT. Protein: CSAQAGTGNTEAFF.

V is TRBV29-1 and J is TRBJ2-5; 8 bases agree with TRBD1. This CDR3 spans 12 amino acids. The V and J ends lost 8 bases and 4 bases, in that order; junction bases with no gene match: 6. The germline CDR1 and CDR2 sequences are SQVTM and ANQGSEA. CDR3 nucleotides: TGCAGCTATAGACAGGGGACAGAGACCCAGTACTTC. This gives the protein CSYRQGTETQYF.

The chain is built from TRBV6-1 and TRBJ2-7, with a weak D call TRBD1 (6 bases). Trimming left V 0 bases short and J 3 bases short, with 24 bases between. Germline assignment: CDR1 MNHNS and CDR2 SASEGT. The CDR3 length is 19 residues. The CDR3 DNA reads TGTGCCAGCAGTGAAGCGCCCGGACAGAGGCCGATAGCGAACTACGAGCAGTACTTC. This gives the protein CASSEAPGQRPIANYEQYF.

This chain uses TRBV4-3 with TRBJ2-7, with a weak D call TRBD1 (6 bases). The CDR3 runs to 15 residues. V was clipped by 0 bases and J by 3 bases, with 12 bases between them. CDR1 is LGHNA and CDR2 is YSLEER in the germline V gene. Here the CDR3 DNA reads TGCGCCAGCAGCCAAGATCCTACAGGGTTCTACGAGCAGTACTTC. Translating gives CASSQDPTGFYEQYF.